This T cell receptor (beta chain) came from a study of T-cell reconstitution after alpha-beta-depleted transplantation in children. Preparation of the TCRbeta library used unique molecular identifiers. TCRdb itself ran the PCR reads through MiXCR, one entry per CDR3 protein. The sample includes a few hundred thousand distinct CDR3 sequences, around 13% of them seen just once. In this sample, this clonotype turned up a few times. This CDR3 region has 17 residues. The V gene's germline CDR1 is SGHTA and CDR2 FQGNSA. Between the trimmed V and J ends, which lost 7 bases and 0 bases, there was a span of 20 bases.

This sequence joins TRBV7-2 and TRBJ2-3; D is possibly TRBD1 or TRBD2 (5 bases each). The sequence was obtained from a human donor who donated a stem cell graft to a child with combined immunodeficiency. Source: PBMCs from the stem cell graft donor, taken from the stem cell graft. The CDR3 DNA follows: TGTGCCAGCACCCGAGGGGTGTACACATACAGCACAGATACGCAGTATTTT. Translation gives CASTRGVYTYSTDTQYF.